The rows below give T cell receptor beta chains drawn from one sample of a study of blood T cells in healthy people across ages. TCRdb itself ran the 5' RACE reads through MiXCR, one entry per CDR3 protein. The sample consists of more than 650,000 distinct CDR3 sequences, roughly 25% of them appearing once. A further study also used this sample, focusing on T cells of mothers and their children.

The specimen sequenced was blood. The receptor set was obtained from a boy younger than 18 in good health. CDR3s include the opening cysteine and the closing phenylalanine or tryptophan. Each record gives: clone size, J gene, D gene, V gene, CDR3 protein, CDR3 DNA. The D gene is left open where the match is weak. Clone size is given for some rows only: seen once, a few or many times, or a class if the clone is expanded.

.	TRBJ2-1	.	TRBV15	CAIRGYNEQFF	TGTGCCATCAGGGGATACAATGAGCAGTTCTTC
.	TRBJ2-5	TRBD1	TRBV18	CASSRQGKETQYF	TGTGCCAGCTCCCGACAGGGAAAAGAGACCCAGTACTTC
.	TRBJ2-4	.	TRBV6-1	CASSEARGAKNIQYF	TGTGCCAGCAGTGAAGCTCGCGGGGCAAAAAACATTCAGTACTTC
few	TRBJ1-1	.	TRBV20-1	CSARDRPGVNTEAFF	TGCAGTGCTAGAGACAGGCCTGGCGTGAACACTGAAGCTTTCTTT
.	TRBJ2-3	TRBD2	TRBV6-1	CASSAYGTSGTSDTQYF	TGTGCCAGCAGTGCATACGGGACTAGCGGAACATCAGATACGCAGTATTTT
many	TRBJ2-7	.	TRBV7-9	CASSRDQDYEQYF	TGTGCCAGCAGCCGGGACCAAGATTACGAGCAGTACTTC
.	TRBJ2-5	TRBD2	TRBV28	CASSSNSGSAGGSIETQYF	TGTGCCAGCAGCTCGAACTCAGGCTCAGCGGGGGGAAGTATAGAGACCCAGTACTTC
many	TRBJ2-7	TRBD1	TRBV12-3/TRBV12-4	CASSRTGVGEQYF	TGTGCCAGCAGCAGGACAGGGGTGGGCGAGCAGTACTTC
few	TRBJ2-6	.	TRBV5-1	CASSTFASGANVLTF	TGCGCCAGCAGTACCTTCGCCTCTGGGGCCAACGTCCTGACTTTC
few	TRBJ2-1	.	TRBV20-1	CSAKQGSGSYNEQFF	TGCAGTGCTAAACAGGGATCGGGCTCCTACAATGAGCAGTTCTTC
.	TRBJ2-1	.	TRBV20-1	CSAIYRGWVDEQFF	TGCAGTGCTATCTACCGGGGGTGGGTCGATGAGCAGTTCTTC
.	TRBJ2-6	TRBD1	TRBV10-1	CAKRDRGFMFGANVLTF	TGCGCCAAAAGGGACAGGGGCTTTATGTTTGGGGCCAACGTCCTGACTTTC
.	TRBJ1-1	.	TRBV18	CASSPRDPGTNEAFF	TGTGCCAGCTCACCACGGGACCCGGGGACAAACGAAGCTTTCTTT
few	TRBJ1-6	TRBD1	TRBV7-9	CASSLLGGDNSPLHF	TGTGCCAGCAGCTTATTAGGGGGCGATAATTCACCCCTCCACTTT
few	TRBJ2-1	TRBD1	TRBV7-2	CASSSAGTGGWDEQFF	TGTGCCAGCAGCTCAGCTGGGACAGGCGGGTGGGATGAGCAGTTCTTC
few	TRBJ1-1	TRBD1	TRBV4-2	CASSQVNQGAVGTEAFF	TGTGCCAGCAGCCAAGTCAATCAGGGGGCGGTCGGCACTGAAGCTTTCTTT
few	TRBJ1-3	.	TRBV29-1	CSATTGNTIYF	TGCAGCGCGACTACTGGAAACACCATATATTTT
.	TRBJ1-5	.	TRBV27	CASSSGAASNQPQHF	TGTGCCAGCAGTTCTGGGGCAGCTAGCAATCAGCCCCAGCATTTT
few	TRBJ2-1	TRBD2	TRBV13	CASSPRLAGDTYNEQFF	TGTGCCAGCAGCCCGAGACTAGCGGGGGACACCTACAATGAGCAGTTCTTC
few	TRBJ2-4	.	TRBV20-1	CSARRDTAKNIQYF	TGCAGTGCTAGAAGGGACACAGCCAAAAACATTCAGTACTTC
.	TRBJ2-1	.	TRBV7-3	CASSLAQFDLEQFF	TGTGCCAGCAGCCTCGCCCAATTCGACCTTGAGCAGTTCTTC
few	TRBJ2-4	TRBD2	TRBV28	CASSLYSGAAKNIQYF	TGTGCCAGCAGTTTATATAGCGGGGCAGCCAAAAACATTCAGTACTTC
few	TRBJ1-6	.	TRBV15	CATSPDLLSPLHF	TGTGCCACCAGCCCTGACCTCCTGTCACCCCTCCACTTT
.	TRBJ2-5	.	TRBV27	CASSLGTDQKETQYF	TGTGCCAGCAGTCTCGGGACGGATCAGAAAGAGACCCAGTACTTC
few	TRBJ1-3	.	TRBV11-2	CASSYGLTGNTIYF	TGTGCCAGCAGCTATGGTTTAACGGGTAACACCATATATTTT
.	TRBJ1-1	.	TRBV11-1	CASSPYRAPGGTEAFF	TGTGCCAGCAGCCCGTATAGGGCCCCTGGCGGGACTGAAGCTTTCTTT
.	TRBJ1-4	.	TRBV12-3/TRBV12-4	CASNESGEKLFF	TGTGCCAGCAATGAGAGCGGTGAAAAACTGTTTTTT
few	TRBJ1-1	.	TRBV6-5	CASSYRGASTEAFF	TGTGCCAGCAGTTACCGGGGGGCAAGTACTGAAGCTTTCTTT
.	TRBJ2-4	.	TRBV6-1	CASGVEIAKNIQYF	TGTGCCAGCGGGGTCGAGATAGCCAAAAACATTCAGTACTTC
.	TRBJ1-3	.	TRBV27	CASSAGLTGNTIYF	TGTGCCAGCAGTGCCGGGTTGACTGGAAACACCATATATTTT
few	TRBJ2-7	TRBD2	TRBV28	CASSLTSGEQYF	TGTGCCAGCAGTCTGACTAGCGGCGAGCAGTACTTC
.	TRBJ2-7	.	TRBV12-2	CASRLGGKSSYEQYF	TGTGCAAGTCGCTTAGGCGGGAAGAGCTCCTACGAGCAGTACTTC
few	TRBJ2-5	.	TRBV6-2/TRBV6-3	CASSSPGGGFGAAQYF	TGTGCCAGCAGTTCCCCGGGCGGGGGCTTCGGAGCGGCCCAGTACTTC
many	TRBJ2-3	.	TRBV10-3	CAISGDIGTDTQYF	TGTGCCATCAGTGGGGACATAGGCACAGATACGCAGTATTTT
few	TRBJ1-2	.	TRBV12-3/TRBV12-4	CASSFGPGNYGYTF	TGTGCCAGCAGTTTCGGGCCCGGGAATTACGGCTACACCTTC
few	TRBJ2-6	.	TRBV10-3	CAISAGTTTANVLTF	TGTGCCATCAGTGCGGGGACCACAACGGCCAACGTCCTGACTTTC
few	TRBJ2-7	.	TRBV11-2	CASSFSQSWEQYF	TGTGCCAGCAGTTTTAGCCAGTCGTGGGAGCAGTACTTC
.	TRBJ1-1	.	TRBV7-3	CASSLSAGANTGAFF	TGTGCCAGCAGCTTATCGGCAGGGGCGAACACTGGAGCTTTCTTT
.	TRBJ2-7	.	TRBV7-3	CASSLTLAGNIEQYF	TGTGCCAGCAGCTTAACCCTGGCAGGGAACATCGAGCAGTACTTC
.	TRBJ2-1	.	TRBV30	CAWSVLRNEQFF	TGTGCCTGGAGTGTACTCAGGAATGAGCAGTTCTTC
.	TRBJ1-2	.	TRBV6-5	CATTEGRGYTF	TGTGCCACCACAGAGGGGAGAGGCTACACCTTC
.	TRBJ2-5	.	TRBV7-2	CASSLGSWEETQYF	TGTGCCAGCAGCTTAGGGTCCTGGGAGGAGACCCAGTACTTC
once	TRBJ2-1	.	TRBV20-1	CSASPGGDYNEQFF	TGCAGTGCTAGTCCCGGGGGAGACTACAATGAGCAGTTCTTC
.	TRBJ2-1	.	TRBV20-1	CSARETPSSYNEQFF	TGCAGTGCTAGAGAGACCCCCAGCTCCTACAATGAGCAGTTCTTC
few	TRBJ1-6	.	TRBV7-2	CASSLNGSPLHF	TGTGCCAGCAGCTTAAATGGTTCACCCCTCCACTTT